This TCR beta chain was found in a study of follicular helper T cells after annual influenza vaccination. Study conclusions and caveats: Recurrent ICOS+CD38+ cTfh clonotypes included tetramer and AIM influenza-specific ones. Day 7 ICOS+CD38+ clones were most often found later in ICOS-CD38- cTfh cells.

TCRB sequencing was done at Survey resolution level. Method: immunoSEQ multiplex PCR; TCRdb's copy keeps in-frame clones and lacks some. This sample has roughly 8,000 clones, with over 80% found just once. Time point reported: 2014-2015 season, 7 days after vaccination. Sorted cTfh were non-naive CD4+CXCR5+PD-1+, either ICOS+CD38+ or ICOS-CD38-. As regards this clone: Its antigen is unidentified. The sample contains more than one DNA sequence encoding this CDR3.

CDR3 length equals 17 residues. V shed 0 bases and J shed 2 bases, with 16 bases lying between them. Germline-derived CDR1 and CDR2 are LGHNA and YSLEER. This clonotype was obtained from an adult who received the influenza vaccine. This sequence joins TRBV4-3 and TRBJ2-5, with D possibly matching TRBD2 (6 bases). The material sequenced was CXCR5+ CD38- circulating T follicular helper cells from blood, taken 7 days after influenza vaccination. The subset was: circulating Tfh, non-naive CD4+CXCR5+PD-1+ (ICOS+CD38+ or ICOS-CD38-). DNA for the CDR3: TGCGCCAGCAGCCAAGATCGCAGCGGAGGGCCTCAAGAGACCCAGTACTTC. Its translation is CASSQDRSGGPQETQYF.